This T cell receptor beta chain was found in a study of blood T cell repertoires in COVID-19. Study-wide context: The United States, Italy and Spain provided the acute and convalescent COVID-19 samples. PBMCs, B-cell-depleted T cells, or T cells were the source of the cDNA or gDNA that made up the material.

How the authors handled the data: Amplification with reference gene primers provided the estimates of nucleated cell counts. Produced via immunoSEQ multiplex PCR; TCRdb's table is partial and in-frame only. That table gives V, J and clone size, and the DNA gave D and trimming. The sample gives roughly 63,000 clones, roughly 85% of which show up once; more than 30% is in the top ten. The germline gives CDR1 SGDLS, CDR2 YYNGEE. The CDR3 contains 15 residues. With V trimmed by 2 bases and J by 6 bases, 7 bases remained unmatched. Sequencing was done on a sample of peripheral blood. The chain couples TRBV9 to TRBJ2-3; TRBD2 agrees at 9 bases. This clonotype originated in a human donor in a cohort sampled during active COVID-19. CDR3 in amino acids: CASSVSGTSLDTQYF. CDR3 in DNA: TGTGCCAGCAGCGTTTCCGGGACTAGCTTGGATACGCAGTATTTT.